The next 21 T cell receptor beta chains were all read from a single sample in a study of neurological immune-mediated disorders. From the 5' RACE reads, TCRdb called clonotypes with MiXCR, one entry per CDR3 protein. Of approximately 48,000 distinct CDR3 sequences detected, 16% appear once; the ten largest clones hold under 4.5%. Sequenced: PBMCs. The receptors originated from a man in his 60s in good health.

The chain employs TRBV12-3 or TRBV12-4 and TRBJ2-3; D possibly uses TRBD1 or TRBD2 (5 bases each). The CDR3 covers 15 residues. Trimming took 5 bases from V and 8 from J, leaving 20 bases between them. The CDR3 DNA reads as TGTGCCAGCAGTCAATCGTCCCCCCCTGGGGGTACGCAGTATTTT. This translates into CASSQSSPPGGTQYF.

This clonotype was observed at least ten times. V and J are TRBV6-2 or TRBV6-3 and TRBJ2-2; 7 bases agree with TRBD1. The CDR3 covers 15 residues. V shed 6 bases and J 5 bases; nucleotides not matched to a gene: 9. CDR1 is MNHEY, CDR2 SVGEGT, per germline. The CDR3, as DNA: TGTGCCAGCAGCCGAGACAGGGCTGGAACCGGGGAGCTGTTTTTT. Its translation is CASSRDRAGTGELFF.

This clonotype was seen at least ten times. The chain combines TRBV12-3 or TRBV12-4 with TRBJ2-1; 14 bases map to TRBD2. Trimming cost V 5 bases and J 5 bases; bases outside gene matches: 8. The CDR3 sequence is 17 residues long. This CDR3 is CASSPGTSGSAHNEQFF. As DNA, the CDR3 is TGTGCCAGCAGTCCGGGGACTAGCGGGAGTGCCCACAATGAGCAGTTCTTC.

This clonotype was recorded many times. The chain joins TRBV28 to TRBJ2-2; D gene uncertain. The V gene lost 3 bases and the J gene lost 5 bases, with 7 bases spanning the gap. The CDR3 runs to 13 residues. Germline-derived CDR1 and CDR2 are MDHEN and SYDVKM. In DNA, the CDR3 is TGTGCCAGCAGTTTGGAGTGGACCGGGGAGCTGTTTTTT. It translates to CASSLEWTGELFF.

This clonotype was observed at least ten times. The V gene is TRBV15, the J gene TRBJ1-5; D may be TRBD1 (6 bases). Germline V CDR1 and CDR2: LNHNV, YYDKDF (reference sequence). V was pared by 1 base and J by 2 bases, with 9 bases between. The CDR3 has 15 amino acids. The CDR3 loop is CATSRGGGGNQPQHF. CDR3 nucleotides: TGTGCCACCAGCAGAGGTGGGGGCGGCAATCAGCCCCAGCATTTT. The variable domain in full, completed from reference TRBV15 and TRBJ1-5, reads DAMVIQNPRYQVTQFGKPVTLSCSQTLNHNVMYWYQQKSSQAPKLLFHYYDKDFNNEADTPDNFQSRRPNTSFCFLDIRSPGLGDTAMYLCATSRGGGGNQPQHFGDGTRLSIL.

This clonotype was observed many times. J is TRBJ2-1 and V is TRBV27; 9 bases line up with TRBD1. V lost 4 bases to trimming and J lost 15 bases; unmatched junction nucleotides: 19. Germline lookup yields CDR1 MNHEY and CDR2 SMNVEV (reference sequence). The CDR3 length is 16 residues. In DNA, the CDR3 is TGTGCCAGCAGTTGGGGGAGCGGACAGGGGCTCTCTCTTCTGTTCTTC. Encoded protein: CASSWGSGQGLSLLFF.

The chain is built from TRBV28 and TRBJ2-1, with D possibly being TRBD1 or TRBD2 (5 bases each). The CDR3 runs 16 residues. V shed 3 bases and J shed 4 bases, with 16 bases lying between them. Germline CDR1 MDHEN, CDR2 SYDVKM. The CDR3 DNA reads as TGTGCCAGCAGTTTCTCGGGGAGAGGGGCTTACAATGAGCAGTTCTTC. As protein: CASSFSGRGAYNEQFF. The whole variable domain, filled in from reference TRBV28 and TRBJ2-1, reads DVKVTQSSRYLVKRTGEKVFLECVQDMDHENMFWYRQDPGLGLRLIYFSYDVKMKEKGDIPEGYSVSREKKERFSLILESASTNQTSMYLCASSFSGRGAYNEQFFGPGTRLTVL.

This clonotype was recorded at least ten times. The chain uses TRBV5-1 and TRBJ2-5; D unresolved. V was shortened by 0 bases and J by 5 bases, with 17 bases between the two germline ends. Germline CDR1 is SGHRS and CDR2 is YFSETQ. This CDR3 is 16 amino acids long. The CDR3 nucleotides are TGCGCCAGCAGCTTGGCGTTTTCCAAACCTACCGAGACCCAGTACTTC. Translated: CASSLAFSKPTETQYF.

This clonotype was observed many times. The chain carries TRBV12-3 or TRBV12-4 and TRBJ2-3; 7 nucleotides align to TRBD2. After removal of 6 bases from V and 3 bases from J, the junction contained 9 bases not matched to a gene. The CDR3 sequence is 15 residues long. CDR3 region: CASSPSGTTTDTQYF. The CDR3 DNA is TGTGCCAGCAGCCCGAGCGGGACCACGACAGATACGCAGTATTTT.

This clonotype came up many times. The chain links TRBV20-1 to TRBJ1-1; a possible D gene is TRBD1 (5 bases). The length of the CDR3 is 15 residues. Germline V lookup: CDR1 DFQATT, CDR2 SNEGSKA (reference sequence). V lost 4 bases to trimming and J lost 0 bases, with 15 bases between them. The DNA of the CDR3 is TGCAGTGCTAACCCCGAAGACAGACTGAACACTGAAGCTTTCTTT. This translates into CSANPEDRLNTEAFF.

This clonotype was detected many times. V and J are TRBV5-6 and TRBJ1-5, with D possibly TRBD1 on 5 matching bases. Trimming took off 4 bases at V and 3 bases at J, with 14 bases between the two ends. Germline V gene lookup returns CDR1 SGHDT and CDR2 YYEEEE. The CDR3 runs to 15 residues. DNA for the CDR3: TGTGCCAGCAGCCCGGGACCCACATCCAATCAGCCCCAGCATTTT. Its translation: CASSPGPTSNQPQHF.

This clonotype was counted many times. The chain joins TRBV6-1 to TRBJ2-1; D is unresolved. Germline V gene data show CDR1 as MNHNS and CDR2 as SASEGT. CDR3 length: 15 amino acids. V lost 2 bases to trimming and J lost 0 bases, with 8 bases between them. Here the CDR3 DNA reads TGTGCCAGCAGTGAACTGAACTTCTCCTACAATGAGCAGTTCTTC. Translation gives CASSELNFSYNEQFF.

This clonotype appeared many times. This chain connects TRBV6-5 to TRBJ2-7; 7 bases map to TRBD2. CDR1 and CDR2 (germline): MNHEY, SVGAGI. V was pared by 2 bases and J by 3 bases, with 4 bases of the junction left unmatched. CDR3 length equals 14 residues. The CDR3 protein is CASSYRGGSYEQYF. CDR3 in DNA: TGTGCCAGCAGTTACCGCGGGGGTAGCTACGAGCAGTACTTC.

The sample holds many counts of this clonotype. The V and J genes are TRBV11-2 and TRBJ2-7, with a tentative D call TRBD2 (5 bases). V lost 2 bases and J lost 5, with 7 bases in between. The CDR3 length is 12 residues. Germline V gives CDR1 SGHAT, CDR2 FQNNGV. CDR3 sequence: CASSLSGHEQYF. The DNA for the CDR3 is TGTGCCAGCAGCTTAAGCGGCCACGAGCAGTACTTC.

The table lists this clonotype with many counts. The chain uses TRBV2 and TRBJ2-7, with D possibly matching TRBD1 (6 bases). CDR1 is SNHLY and CDR2 is FYNNEI in the germline V gene. The CDR3 has 15 amino acids. Trimming removed 6 bases from V and 3 bases from J, with 18 bases in between. In nucleotides, the CDR3 is TGTGCCAGCAGAAACGAACTAGGGGGAAGCTACGAGCAGTACTTC. Translated: CASRNELGGSYEQYF.

In its sample, this clonotype was seen a few times. The V call is TRBV5-1, the J call TRBJ1-2; D gene unclear. V lost 1 base and J 3 bases, leaving 10 bases between the germline ends. Per the germline V gene, CDR1 is SGHRS and CDR2 is YFSETQ. CDR3 length: 14 residues. CDR3 loop: CASSLHGVDYGYTF. The CDR3 DNA is TGCGCCAGCAGCTTGCATGGGGTGGACTATGGCTACACCTTC.

This clonotype was detected many times. The chain recombines TRBV7-2 with TRBJ2-5, with D possibly being TRBD2 (5 bases). V was clipped by 5 bases and J by 2 bases, with 12 bases between them. The CDR3 totals 14 residues. Germline V gene lookup returns CDR1 SGHTA and CDR2 FQGNSA. DNA of the CDR3: TGTGCCAGCAGCCTTATGGGAGTTCAAGAGACCCAGTACTTC. Its translation is CASSLMGVQETQYF.

The chain employs TRBV18 and TRBJ2-2; no reliable D call. The V end was cut by 4 bases, the J end by 0 bases, with 6 bases between. CDR3 length: 14 residues. Germline lookup yields CDR1 KGHSH and CDR2 LQKENI. CDR3 coding DNA: TGTGCCAGCTCACGTGCCACGAACACCGGGGAGCTGTTTTTT. Residues: CASSRATNTGELFF.

This clonotype was recorded at least ten times. Here the CDR3 reads CASSLGTVGNQPQHF. CDR3 coding DNA: TGCGCCAGCAGCTTGGGGACAGTAGGCAATCAGCCCCAGCATTTT. This chain connects TRBV5-1 to TRBJ1-5, with D maybe TRBD1 (6 bases). Germline V lookup: CDR1 SGHRS, CDR2 YFSETQ. Trimming took 0 bases from V and 2 from J, leaving 9 bases between them. The CDR3 is 15 residues long.

The chain couples TRBV6-2 or TRBV6-3 to TRBJ2-2; weak D call: TRBD2 (6 bases). V lost 11 bases and J 2 bases, leaving 15 bases between the germline ends. CDR3 length: 14 residues. Germline loops: CDR1 MNHEY, CDR2 SVGEGT. The CDR3 reads CAASNGRNTGELFF. The CDR3 nucleotides are TGTGCCGCAAGTAACGGGAGAAACACCGGGGAGCTGTTTTTT.

This clonotype was counted many times. The chain couples TRBV5-1 to TRBJ2-2; TRBD1 matches 8 bases. Germline CDR1 reads SGHRS; CDR2 reads YFSETQ. This CDR3 region has 13 residues. The J segment lost 6 bases and the V segment lost 6 bases, leaving 4 bases of the junction unmatched. The CDR3 nucleotides are TGCGCCAGCACCCTACAGGGGGCCGGGGAGCTGTTTTTT. Amino acid sequence: CASTLQGAGELFF.